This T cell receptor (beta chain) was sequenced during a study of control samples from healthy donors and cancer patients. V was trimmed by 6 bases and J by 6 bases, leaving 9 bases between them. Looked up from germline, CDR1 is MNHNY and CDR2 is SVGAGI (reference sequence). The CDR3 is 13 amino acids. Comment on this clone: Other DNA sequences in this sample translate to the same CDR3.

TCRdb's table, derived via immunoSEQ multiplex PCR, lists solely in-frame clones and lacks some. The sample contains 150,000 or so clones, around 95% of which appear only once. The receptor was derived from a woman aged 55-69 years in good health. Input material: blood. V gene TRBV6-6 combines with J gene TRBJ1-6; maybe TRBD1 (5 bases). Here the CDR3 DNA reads TGTGCCAGCAGGGGGCCGATTAATTCACCCCTCCACTTT. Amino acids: CASRGPINSPLHF.